These T cell receptor beta chains were read from a single sample in a study of T cell responses to AZD1222 COVID-19 vaccine. Assay: immunoSEQ multiplex PCR; the TCRdb copy retains only in-frame clones and omits some. The sample yields some 96,000 clones, around nine tenths seen once. The material sequenced was peripheral blood, taken 28 days after the second AZD1222 dose. The receptor source for this set is an adult who received the AZD1222 COVID-19 vaccine. Both conserved end residues are part of each CDR3. D genes are given only for firm matches. Clone size is given for some rows only: seen once, a few or many times, or a class if the clone is expanded.

>.|.|TRBV16|TRBJ2-3
CASSPRTSTDTQYF
TGTGCCAGCAGCCCGAGGACTAGCACAGATACGCAGTATTTT
>once|TRBD2|TRBV11-2|TRBJ2-5
CASSLDPLAGLLETQYF
TGTGCCAGCAGCTTAGATCCCCTAGCGGGACTTCTAGAGACCCAGTACTTC
>.|.|TRBV7-9|TRBJ1-1
CASILGANTEAFF
TGTGCCAGCATCCTGGGGGCTAACACTGAAGCTTTCTTT
>once|.|TRBV30|TRBJ1-6
CAWSVTGAGNSPLHF
TGTGCCTGGAGTGTGACCGGGGCTGGGAATTCACCCCTCCACTTT
>.|.|TRBV5-1|TRBJ2-2
CASSWGVAGTGELFF
TGCGCCAGCAGCTGGGGAGTCGCGGGCACCGGGGAGCTGTTTTTT
>.|TRBD1|TRBV9|TRBJ1-4
CASSGGTGSEKLFF
TGTGCCAGCAGCGGAGGGACAGGGTCGGAAAAACTGTTTTTT
>.|.|TRBV6-5|TRBJ2-7
CASSSETYEQYF
TGTGCCAGCAGTTCTGAAACCTACGAGCAGTACTTC
>.|TRBD1|TRBV28|TRBJ2-2
CASNLAGQGAHGELFF
TGTGCCAGCAACCTAGCTGGACAGGGGGCCCACGGGGAGCTGTTTTTT
>.|.|TRBV7-9|TRBJ2-5
CASSPPADRETQYF
TGTGCCAGCAGCCCACCAGCGGACCGGGAGACCCAGTACTTC
>.|TRBD1|TRBV4-2|TRBJ1-1
CASSSQGSVAEAFF
TGTGCCAGCAGCTCACAGGGGTCGGTGGCTGAAGCTTTCTTT
>.|TRBD2|TRBV6-5|TRBJ2-1
CASRLTSADNEQFF
TGTGCCAGCAGATTGACTAGCGCAGACAATGAGCAGTTCTTC
>.|.|TRBV12-3/TRBV12-4|TRBJ2-7
CASNGLSYEQYF
TGTGCCAGCAATGGGCTCTCCTACGAGCAGTACTTC
>.|TRBD2|TRBV11-2|TRBJ2-2
CASSFFAGVTGELFF
TGTGCCAGCAGCTTCTTCGCGGGAGTGACCGGGGAGCTGTTTTTT
>.|.|TRBV7-9|TRBJ1-6
CASSLQVYNSPLHF
TGTGCCAGCAGCTTGCAGGTGTATAATTCACCCCTCCACTTT
>.|TRBD1|TRBV5-4|TRBJ2-7
CASSWDRQGPYEQYF
TGTGCCAGCAGCTGGGACCGACAGGGACCCTACGAGCAGTACTTC
>.|.|TRBV28|TRBJ1-3
CASSGGGGNTIYF
TGTGCCAGCAGTGGGGGGGGTGGAAACACCATATATTTT
>.|TRBD2|TRBV7-3|TRBJ2-1
CASSLTPRGSHNEQFF
TGTGCCAGCAGCTTAACCCCTCGCGGGAGCCACAATGAGCAGTTCTTC
>.|TRBD2|TRBV7-2|TRBJ2-1
CASSPPGLAGGNEQFF
TGTGCCAGCAGCCCGCCGGGACTAGCGGGAGGGAATGAGCAGTTCTTC
>once|.|TRBV11-2|TRBJ1-1
CASSLVVLGMNTEAFF
TGTGCCAGCAGCTTAGTCGTATTAGGGATGAACACTGAAGCTTTCTTT
>.|.|TRBV6-5|TRBJ1-2
CASSLQGPNNGYTF
TGTGCCAGCAGTCTACAGGGCCCGAATAATGGCTACACCTTC
>few|.|TRBV10-3|TRBJ2-3
CAISENGGTSDTQYF
TGTGCCATCAGTGAAAATGGGGGGACTTCAGATACGCAGTATTTT
>.|.|TRBV30|TRBJ1-3
CASGGSPLSGNTIYF
TGTGCCTCGGGAGGGTCACCCCTCTCTGGAAACACCATATATTTT
>.|.|TRBV24-1|TRBJ2-2
CATSDLGGTGELFF
TGTGCCACCAGTGATTTGGGGGGAACCGGGGAGCTGTTTTTT
>.|.|TRBV7-9|TRBJ1-5
CASSFGIQPQHF
TGTGCCAGCAGCTTCGGGATACAGCCCCAGCATTTT
>.|.|TRBV28|TRBJ1-4
CASTPESTNEKLFF
TGTGCCAGCACCCCTGAGTCAACTAATGAAAAACTGTTTTTT
>.|.|TRBV5-4|TRBJ2-2
CASSSGRTGELFF
TGTGCCAGCAGCTCGGGACGAACCGGGGAGCTGTTTTTT
>once|.|TRBV19|TRBJ2-6
CASSISASPSGANVLTF
TGTGCCAGTAGTATTAGTGCCAGCCCCTCTGGGGCCAACGTCCTGACTTTC
>.|.|TRBV5-1|TRBJ1-4
CASSYWGSNEKLFF
TGCGCCAGCAGTTATTGGGGCTCTAATGAAAAACTGTTTTTT
>.|.|TRBV27|TRBJ2-1
CASSSDSYNEQFF
TGTGCCAGCAGTTCCGACAGCTACAATGAGCAGTTCTTC
>.|TRBD1|TRBV28|TRBJ1-1
CASSLWGTANTEAFF
TGTGCCAGCAGTTTATGGGGGACAGCGAACACTGAAGCTTTCTTT
>.|.|TRBV2|TRBJ2-2
CASKQGTGSNTGELFF
TGTGCCAGCAAACAAGGGACCGGGTCGAACACCGGGGAGCTGTTTTTT
>few|TRBD1|TRBV27|TRBJ1-6
CASSPTDRLTGALHF
TGTGCCAGCAGTCCAACGGACAGGCTTACGGGGGCCCTCCACTTT
>.|.|TRBV27|TRBJ1-5
CASSSTGKGNQPQHF
TGTGCCAGCAGTTCCACAGGGAAGGGCAATCAGCCCCAGCATTTT
>.|TRBD2|TRBV15|TRBJ2-1
CATSSGTSGRVDEQFF
TGTGCCACCAGCAGCGGGACTAGCGGGAGGGTTGATGAGCAGTTCTTC
>.|.|TRBV25-1|TRBJ1-1
CASSKNTGFRRTEAFF
TGTGCCAGCAGTAAAAACACAGGGTTTCGGCGGACTGAAGCTTTCTTT
>.|.|TRBV7-6|TRBJ1-3
CASSPSSLGASGNTIYF
TGTGCCAGCAGCCCGAGCAGTTTGGGGGCCTCTGGAAACACCATATATTTT
>once|.|TRBV6-1|TRBJ2-1
CASSEVGPPDNEQFF
TGTGCCAGCAGTGAGGTCGGACCACCCGACAATGAGCAGTTCTTC